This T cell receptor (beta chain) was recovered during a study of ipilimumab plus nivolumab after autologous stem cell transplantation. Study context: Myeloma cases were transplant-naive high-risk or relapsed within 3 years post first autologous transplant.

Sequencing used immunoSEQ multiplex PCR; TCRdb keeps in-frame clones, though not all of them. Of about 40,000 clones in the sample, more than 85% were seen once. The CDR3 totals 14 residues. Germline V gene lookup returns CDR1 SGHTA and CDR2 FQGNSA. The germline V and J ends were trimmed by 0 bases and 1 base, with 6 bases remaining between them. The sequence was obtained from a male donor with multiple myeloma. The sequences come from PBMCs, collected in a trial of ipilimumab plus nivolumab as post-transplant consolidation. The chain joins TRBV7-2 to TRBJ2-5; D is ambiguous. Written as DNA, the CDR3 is TGTGCCAGCAGCTTAGCGGTGACCCAAGAGACCCAGTACTTC. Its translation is CASSLAVTQETQYF.